The 26 T cell receptor beta chains below all came from one sample that was sequenced in a study of technical replicates of blood from a few donors. Measured with immunoSEQ multiplex PCR; TCRdb has only the in-frame clones, and not every one. In the table there are approximately 97,000 clones, 95% to 97% of which are singletons. Sequencing input: T cells isolated from PBMCs. Source of these receptors: a human donor in good health.

The rearrangement links TRBV7-9 to TRBJ2-2; TRBD2 agrees at 9 bases. V dropped 5 bases and J dropped 7; count of bases not matched to a gene: 8. The CDR3 sequence is 15 residues long. Germline-derived CDR1 and CDR2 are SEHNR and FQNEAQ (reference sequence). The CDR3: CASSDAGTSHGELFF. The CDR3 bases are TGTGCCAGCAGCGATGCCGGGACTAGCCACGGGGAGCTGTTTTTT.

This clone was recorded once. The rearrangement uses TRBV7-9 and TRBJ1-5; no reliable D call. Trimming took off 5 bases at V and 0 bases at J, with 8 bases between the two ends. CDR3 length: 14 amino acids. CDR1 SEHNR and CDR2 FQNEAQ come from the germline V gene (reference sequence). The CDR3 sequence is CASSDGNSNQPQHF. The CDR3 bases are TGTGCCAGCAGCGACGGGAATAGCAATCAGCCCCAGCATTTT.

The J gene is TRBJ2-1, the V gene TRBV5-4; TRBD1 matches 9 bases. Germline CDR1 and CDR2: SGHNT and YYREEE (reference sequence). The V and J ends lost 8 bases and 5 bases, in that order; junction bases with no gene match: 8. CDR3 length equals 14 residues. Written as DNA, the CDR3 is TGTGCCAGTCGAACAGGGGGCAGGGACAATGAGCAGTTCTTC. Translation: CASRTGGRDNEQFF.

This chain links TRBV7-9 with TRBJ2-1, with 13 nucleotides matching TRBD2. The CDR3 spans 16 residues. With 5 bases clipped from V and 8 bases from J, the junction kept 9 bases outside the gene matches. Per the germline V gene, CDR1 is SEHNR and CDR2 is FQNEAQ (reference sequence). CDR3 sequence (DNA): TGTGCCAGCAGCATACTAGCGGGAGGGCCGGTGGATGAGCAGTTCTTC. Residues: CASSILAGGPVDEQFF.

The chain joins TRBV9 to TRBJ1-2; TRBD1 matches at 7 bases. Germline-derived CDR1 and CDR2 are SGDLS and YYNGEE. V lost 3 bases to trimming and J lost 4 bases; unmatched junction nucleotides: 3. This CDR3 has 13 residues. The CDR3 region is CASSGGQPYGYTF. The CDR3 region has the DNA TGTGCCAGCAGCGGGGGACAGCCCTATGGCTACACCTTC.

This chain uses TRBV5-4 with TRBJ2-7, with TRBD1 matching 7 bases. Germline lookup yields CDR1 SGHNT and CDR2 YYREEE (reference sequence). The CDR3 spans 13 residues. With 5 bases clipped from V and 6 bases from J, the junction kept 8 bases outside the gene matches. The DNA for the CDR3 is TGTGCCAGCAGAAAATGGACAGGTTCCGAGCAGTACTTC. Translation gives CASRKWTGSEQYF.

This chain links TRBV9 with TRBJ1-4; no clear D. The germline V gene encodes CDR1 SGDLS and CDR2 YYNGEE. CDR3 length: 13 amino acids. V gave up 0 bases and J gave up 8 bases, with 8 bases separating them. The CDR3 DNA reads as TGTGCCAGCAGCGTAGCTTTGCGGGAAAAACTGTTTTTT. Amino acid sequence: CASSVALREKLFF.

The chain combines TRBV7-3 with TRBJ2-1, with D perhaps TRBD1 (6 bases). This CDR3 is built from 15 residues. Trimming left V 4 bases short and J 4 bases short, with 14 bases between. Germline CDR1 reads SGHTA; CDR2 reads FQGTGA. CDR3 sequence (DNA): TGTGCCAGCAGCTCCTCACCGGGACAATACAATGAGCAGTTCTTC. Protein product: CASSSSPGQYNEQFF. Full variable domain (outside the CDR3, taken from reference TRBV7-3 and TRBJ2-1): GAGVSQTPSNKVTEKGKYVELRCDPISGHTALYWYRQSLGQGPEFLIYFQGTGAADDSGLPNDRFFAVRPEGSVSTLKIQRTERGDSAVYLCASSSSPGQYNEQFFGPGTRLTVL.

The V and J genes are TRBV5-1 and TRBJ1-3; TRBD1 matches 8 bases. The J segment lost 2 bases and the V segment lost 0 bases, leaving 7 bases of the junction unmatched. The CDR3 spans 17 residues. Germline V gives CDR1 SGHRS, CDR2 YFSETQ. CDR3 amino acids: CASSLGIDRGPGNTIYF. In nucleotides, the CDR3 is TGCGCCAGCAGCTTGGGAATCGACAGGGGCCCTGGAAACACCATATATTTT.

The V and J genes are TRBV7-8 and TRBJ2-5; TRBD1 might be the D (5 bases). Germline assignment: CDR1 SGHVS and CDR2 FQNEAQ. The CDR3 sequence is 14 residues long. Trimming took off 1 base at V and 1 base at J, with 7 bases between the two ends. CDR3 protein: CASSLDRLQETQYF. In DNA, the CDR3 is TGTGCCAGCAGCTTAGACAGGCTCCAAGAGACCCAGTACTTC.

The chain recombines TRBV29-1 with TRBJ2-5, with 7 bases identical to TRBD2. V lost 5 bases, J lost 5 bases, and 8 bases stayed unmatched. Germline CDR1 and CDR2: SQVTM and ANQGSEA. CDR3 length: 13 residues. CDR3 in DNA: TGCAGCGTTTCGCCCGTGGGGGGGGAGACCCAGTACTTC. Protein sequence: CSVSPVGGETQYF.

The gene calls are TRBV5-1 and TRBJ2-7, with 11 bases matching TRBD2. The ends lost 5 bases at V and 2 bases at J; junction bases unmatched: 9. Germline assignment: CDR1 SGHRS and CDR2 YFSETQ. The CDR3 covers 16 residues. The CDR3 loop is CASRPLSGREAYEQYF. The CDR3 bases are TGCGCCAGCAGACCCCTTAGCGGGAGGGAAGCCTACGAGCAGTACTTC.

This clone was counted once. This chain connects TRBV9 to TRBJ2-3; 9 nucleotides agree with TRBD1. The CDR3 loop spans 15 amino acids. Per germline, CDR1 SGDLS and CDR2 YYNGEE. J was trimmed by 1 base and V by 3 bases; bases with no gene match: 3. CDR3 coding DNA: TGTGCCAGCAGCGGTAGACAGGGGGGCACAGATACGCAGTATTTT. It is translated as CASSGRQGGTDTQYF.

The V gene is TRBV10-3, the J gene TRBJ2-7, with a weak D call TRBD2 (5 bases). Germline V CDR1 and CDR2: ENHRY, SYGVKD. Between the trimmed V and J ends, which lost 0 bases and 0 bases, there was a span of 9 bases. This CDR3 region has 15 residues. The CDR3 DNA is TGTGCCATCAGTGAGTCGTTGGGGAGCTCCTACGAGCAGTACTTC. Translated: CAISESLGSSYEQYF.

V is TRBV5-4 and J is TRBJ1-3, with TRBD1 identical over 8 bases. V lost 0 bases and J lost 4; bases outside the gene matches: 3. The CDR3 has 15 amino acids. CDR1 is SGHNT, CDR2 YYREEE, per germline (reference sequence). CDR3 amino acids: CASSLAQGGGNTIYF. For the CDR3, the DNA is TGTGCCAGCAGCTTGGCACAGGGGGGCGGAAACACCATATATTTT.

This sequence joins TRBV29-1 and TRBJ2-3; 9 positions match TRBD1. The CDR3 spans 14 residues. The V gene's germline CDR1 is SQVTM and CDR2 ANQGSEA. Unmatched junction bases numbered 6, after V lost 6 bases and J lost 2 bases. The CDR3 DNA follows: TGCAGCGTGTCGACAGGGGGGGACACAGATACGCAGTATTTT. It encodes CSVSTGGDTDTQYF.

The chain links TRBV7-9 to TRBJ2-7; TRBD1 is a possible D gene (7 bases). Trimming removed 5 bases at V and 1 base at J, with 21 bases between. From germline, CDR1 is SEHNR and CDR2 FQNEAQ (reference sequence). The CDR3 is 17 amino acids. The CDR3 here is CASSSPGGDRRSYEQYF. In nucleotides, the CDR3 is TGTGCCAGCAGCAGCCCAGGCGGGGACAGAAGATCCTACGAGCAGTACTTC.

The chain is built from TRBV5-3 and TRBJ1-1; possibly TRBD1 for D (6 bases). TRBV5-3 is known as an ORF, though its function is uncertain. The CDR3 has 14 amino acids. V was cut by 3 bases and J by 2 bases, with 11 bases left in between. CDR3 bases: TGTGCCAGAAGCTGTACAGGGCCAAACACTGAAGCTTTCTTT. Amino acids: CARSCTGPNTEAFF.

The chain carries TRBV4-3 and TRBJ2-5, with TRBD2 matching over 9 bases. CDR1 and CDR2 (germline): LGHNA, YSLEER. This CDR3 is built from 16 residues. V lost 1 base and J lost 4; bases outside the gene matches: 7. CDR3 nucleotide sequence: TGCGCCAGCAGCCAAGTCCTGGCGGGAGGGCCAGAGACCCAGTACTTC. It is translated as CASSQVLAGGPETQYF.

The CDR3 spells CASSVGGFGYTF. As DNA, the CDR3 is TGTGCCAGCAGCGTAGGAGGGTTTGGCTACACCTTC. The chain combines TRBV9 with TRBJ1-2; D remains unclear. Germline CDR1 SGDLS, CDR2 YYNGEE. Trimming pared 0 bases from V and 7 bases from J, leaving 7 bases between. CDR3 length equals 12 residues. Supplemented by reference TRBV9 and TRBJ1-2, the full variable domain reads DSGVTQTPKHLITATGQRVTLRCSPRSGDLSVYWYQQSLDQGLQFLIQYYNGEERAKGNILERFSAQQFPDLHSELNLSSLELGDSALYFCASSVGGFGYTFGSGTRLTVV.

The J gene is TRBJ1-1, the V gene TRBV7-6; D perhaps matches TRBD1 (5 bases). Germline assignment: CDR1 SGHVS and CDR2 FNYEAQ. This CDR3 has 14 amino acids. Trimming pared 4 bases from V and 0 bases from J, leaving 9 bases between. CDR3: CASSSGLLNTEAFF. The CDR3 bases are TGTGCCAGCAGCTCGGGACTCCTGAACACTGAAGCTTTCTTT.

The rearrangement links TRBV7-6 to TRBJ2-2; TRBD2 matches at 8 bases. V lost 5 bases to trimming and J lost 4 bases; unmatched junction nucleotides: 9. Germline CDR1 SGHVS, CDR2 FNYEAQ. CDR3 length: 16 amino acids. The CDR3 reads CASSPRAGATTGELFF. The CDR3, as DNA: TGTGCCAGCAGCCCAAGAGCGGGAGCGACCACCGGGGAGCTGTTTTTT. The full variable domain, completed using reference TRBV7-6 and TRBJ2-2, is GAGVSQSPRYKVTKRGQDVALRCDPISGHVSLYWYRQALGQGPEFLTYFNYEAQQDKSGLPNDRFSAERPEGSISTLTIQRTEQRDSAMYRCASSPRAGATTGELFFGEGSRLTVL.

The CDR3 coding sequence is TGCGCCAGCAGCCAAGATCGAGGAGTTTATGGCTACACCTTC. It yields the protein CASSQDRGVYGYTF. This sequence joins TRBV4-1 and TRBJ1-2; D remains unclear. This CDR3 has 14 amino acids. Germline V gene lookup returns CDR1 MGHRA and CDR2 YSYEKL. Trimming took 0 bases from V and 5 from J, leaving 10 bases between them.

The V call is TRBV6-5, the J call TRBJ1-2; D might be TRBD1 (5 bases). Germline CDR1 is MNHEY and CDR2 is SVGAGI. V gave up 6 bases and J gave up 0 bases, with 14 bases separating them. There are 15 residues in the CDR3. CDR3 in amino acids: CASRSTAIANYGYTF. Written as DNA, the CDR3 is TGTGCCAGCAGGTCGACAGCGATAGCTAACTATGGCTACACCTTC.

This chain uses TRBV5-5 with TRBJ1-2; D gene uncertain. V was pared by 4 bases and J by 4 bases, with 11 bases between. This CDR3 spans 13 amino acids. Germline CDR1 is SGHKS and CDR2 is YYEKEE (reference sequence). CDR3 in amino acids: CASSLESGYGYTF. The CDR3 region has the DNA TGTGCCAGCAGCCTGGAGTCCGGCTATGGCTACACCTTC.

This chain connects TRBV19 to TRBJ1-4, with TRBD1 identical over 8 bases. Trimming removed 7 bases from V and 12 bases from J; junction bases left unmatched: 16. Germline V CDR1 and CDR2: LNHDA, SQIVND (reference sequence). The CDR3 consists of 15 residues. The CDR3 nucleotides are TGTGCCAGTAACATCGGACAGGGCCGAGGAGGAGAACTGTTTTTT. Protein: CASNIGQGRGGELFF.